This T cell receptor (beta chain) appears in the sequencing data of a study of breast tumors, draining lymph nodes, adjacent tissues. TCRdb called the multiplex PCR reads again in MiXCR, with one record for every CDR3 protein. In the table there are around 140,000 distinct CDR3 sequences, around a third of which are singletons. This CDR3 region has 13 residues. Germline loops: CDR1 SQVTM, CDR2 ANQGSEA. V lost 4 bases and J lost 3, with 10 bases in between. This clonotype was observed many times. Axillary draining lymph nodes of breast cancer patients supplied the node samples. This chain links TRBV29-1 with TRBJ1-5; D is perhaps TRBD1 (6 bases). Sequencing was done on a sample of axillary lymph node tissue. The clonotype comes from a female donor with breast cancer. Some clones in this sample may be carry-over from other donors' samples. The CDR3 here is CSVGQAYNQPQHF. The CDR3 coding sequence is TGCAGCGTTGGACAGGCCTACAATCAGCCCCAGCATTTT.